This TCR beta chain derives from a study of cytomegalovirus exposure and HLA in healthy donors (dated by TCRdb to the late 2010s). About the full investigation: An earlier analysis of about 530 of the donors reported about 260 Gb of sequence data and 117 million unique TCR beta sequences obtained from 150 million to 200 million T cells. About 330 gigabases of sequencing data and around 90 million unique TCR sequences made up an early release that covered roughly 670 HLA-typed donors. Among the roughly 400 genotyped donors, approximately 82% belonged to the genetic ancestry cluster associated with self-reported Caucasian donors. The study aimed to test whether signatures of past pathogen exposure could be identified by cataloging public T cell receptors. The study profiled the T cell repertoires of hundreds of subjects by immunosequencing and related them to cytomegalovirus serostatus. A separate validation cohort of about 110 different subjects was used in addition to the approximately 700-subject first cohort. To predict cytomegalovirus infection status, the study combined high-throughput TCR immunosequencing, statistical association of individual TCRs with disease status, and machine learning. A later analysis re-analyzed previously published TCR beta repertoires from roughly 690 donors and added high-resolution HLA genotyping to study TCR occurrence patterns. The later analysis used no new phenotypic data to find candidate immune exposures, relying instead on TCR beta sequences and their occurrence across donors. To decide whether each TCR beta V gene segment behaved as functional or pseudogenic, an earlier analysis of approximately 600 of the donors relied on high-throughput TCR beta sequencing. Donor age, sex, ethnicity and CMV serostatus were collected together with the repertoire data. Genome-wide SNP genotypes for about 60% of the roughly 670 donors were used in a later genetic analysis, which treated that subset as a discovery cohort. All discovery cohort repertoires had been generated on a single sequencing platform. Both class I and class II loci were covered by HLA typing, at four-digit resolution. The number of typed donors differed by locus: about 620-630 for A, B, C, DRB1 and DQB1; approximately 520 for DQA1; some 610 for DPA1; and roughly 490 for DPB1. Because of strong linkage in the cohort, a few DR-DQ haplotypes were treated as single units for association and clustering. Across 300 to 400 genotyped donors of the cohort, an average of roughly 250,000 unique TCR beta nucleotide sequences per donor were sequenced, and approximately 17% of those sequences were non-productive. The paper as a whole reports these results and caveats: CMV serostatus was the only immune exposure information available for the cohort. Some IMGT-functional V segments, including TRBV6-2 and TRBV6-3, could not be told apart with the 87-base-pair reads, so those segments were excluded. Only TCR beta chains were sequenced in this cohort, and the absence of alpha or paired-chain data limited detectable features. In a later analysis, TCR association rates were found to vary across HLA loci, with the most associated TCRs seen for DRB1 alleles and the fewest for HLA-C alleles. A later genetic analysis associated a missense DCLRE1C variant with V-gene and J-gene trimming of TCR beta chains, and an independent cohort replicated the association. Because HLA typing was missing for some donors at each locus, association tests included only the typed subset. A later analysis associated some 17,000 TCR beta sequences with specific HLA alleles at a false discovery rate of 0.05. A total of 150 to 200 TCR beta chains were listed by the study as associated with cytomegalovirus. A later analysis found that most CMV-associated TCR beta chains appeared HLA-restricted, with HLA associations seemingly driven largely by CMV exposure. Broadly in line with IMGT annotations, most TCR beta V segments showed up in productive rearrangements about 87% or about 30% of the time in an earlier analysis of around 550 of the donors. It was suggested by the authors that the approach could potentially be generalized to other disease states and immunological phenotypes. Correlated functional status among segregating V segments might reflect linkage disequilibrium, but an unknown experimental factor could not be ruled out. A further reported finding was that TCR beta sequences accurately predicted the HLA-A and HLA-B alleles for most subjects in the first cohort. According to a later genetic analysis, donors in an Asian-associated ancestry cluster had fewer N-insertions in productive TCRs than the approximately 610-donor mean. A later analysis found that HLA-associated TCR beta chains were more clonally expanded and had lower generation probabilities than equally common non-associated chains. A cluster of highly shared sequence variants was judged likely to represent a technical artifact of the sequencing pipeline. The classifier was reported to diagnose cytomegalovirus status with high specificity and sensitivity in both the original and validation cohorts. When HLA alleles, especially DR and DQ, strongly co-occurred, attributing TCR associations to individual alleles was difficult. According to a later analysis, parvovirus B19, influenza, CMV and Epstein-Barr virus appeared linked to several top co-occurrence clusters. Three of the identified cytomegalovirus-associated TCR beta chains were confirmed in vitro to be specific for cytomegalovirus antigens. Sequencing depth was assumed to be roughly uniform across donors in the presence/absence analyses, though that assumption may not hold. About 17 rarely observed V segments, including chromosome 9 orphons, were excluded from the earlier analysis of about 610 of the donors because counts were too low. While some public TCRs were present in many individuals, most TCR sequences turned up only very rarely across donors.

The germline V gene specifies KGHSH as CDR1 and LQKENI as CDR2. V is cut by 1 base and J by 2 bases, and the space between the germline ends is 11 bases. The CDR3 has 15 amino acids, counting the end cysteine and phenylalanine. The retained sequence is limited to the CDR3, 45 bases, with the frame set at the first base. In total, more than 500 healthy bone marrow donors made up the cohort. At the time of sampling, every cohort member was nominally healthy, though immune exposures that went unrecorded were likely present. The donor was CMV seronegative and was included in the group of a few hundred seronegative cohort members. A peripheral blood sample was collected from each donor, and TCR beta sequencing was performed on peripheral blood mononuclear cells. The Qiagen DNeasy Blood Extraction Kit was used to extract genomic DNA from the blood cell samples. Regarding this clone: The antigen it recognizes is unknown. There are no base qualities to consult, and no much larger clone falls within one base.

Library prep was done by the immunoSEQ multiplex PCR assay. A mixture of 60 forward primers for TCR Vbeta segments and 13 reverse primers for TCR Jbeta segments was used in the multiplex PCR. The CDR3 region of rearranged TCR beta genes was amplified from genomic DNA with a multiplex PCR assay. The amplified TCR beta libraries were sequenced on the Illumina HiSeq System as 87-base-pair reads. Processing in the source paper ran as follows. A later analysis counted about 80 million unique TCR beta chains across the 666 repertoires, and around 9.9 million of these chains were shared by at least two donors. A nearest-neighbor algorithm error-corrected the raw reads and collapsed the reads into unique sequences, merging closely related sequences to remove PCR and sequencing errors. Alignment of CDR3 sequences to IMGT reference sequences was used to assign V, D and J gene segments. For a sequence to be retained, a match of at least six nucleotides was required to both a V gene segment and a J gene segment. Rearrangements were called productive when the CDR3 lacked stop codons and stayed in frame with V and J; all others were non-productive. CDR3 was defined according to IMGT convention as the region running from the second conserved V-encoded cysteine to the conserved J-encoded phenylalanine. The earlier analysis of about 570 of the donors excluded any sequence lacking an unambiguous match to a single V gene segment. An earlier analysis of 587 of the donors classified V segments as functional when productive rearrangements were above 56.7% and as segregating when the standard deviation between donors was above 5%. A statistical classification framework was built for diagnosing cytomegalovirus status from the catalog of TCR beta chain sequences. V and J gene assignment, in a later analysis, came from comparing TCR nucleotide sequences with IMGT/GENE-DB human TR gene sequences. Using the TCRdist pipeline, a later analysis assigned CDR3 sequences along with most-parsimonious VDJ recombination scenarios. In a later analysis, each TCR beta chain was defined by its CDR3 amino acid sequence together with its V-gene family, and reads without a unique V-gene family were excluded. A later analysis removed 600 or so highly shared, low-generation-probability nucleotide sequences to deal with suspected cross-contamination and a sequencing artifact. A later analysis calculated a clonal expansion index for each public chain from normalized within-repertoire ranks of inferred template counts. In a later analysis, generation probabilities were computed with a VDJ recombination model fitted to out-of-frame rearrangements, and the resulting probabilities were checked against IGoR. Hypergeometric tests were used in a later analysis to score TCR-TCR, TCR-HLA and TCR-CMV co-occurrence, with a repertoire-size bias correction applied to the TCR pairs. In a later analysis, false discovery rates were estimated by permuting HLA or CMV assignments 20 times. In a later analysis, co-occurring TCRs were grouped using DBSCAN, with TCRdist sequence similarity added in when clustering inside HLA-allele-positive subsets. Co-occurrence clustering excluded repertoires with fewer than 30,000 or more than 120,000 public chains, plus five with anomalous nucleotide sharing. What TCRdb holds here is the immuneACCESS table cut down to in-frame rearrangements. Part of the clones is not present; checked against another copy, under half of the missing clones reflect an unresolved V gene, and the others are unexplained. The V and J calls and clone size were taken over from that table, and D and trimming were inferred from the DNA. The sample table lists approximately 110,000 clones, around 80% of them with a count of one. Together, the top ten hold 3.1% of the sample.

The material sequenced was PBMCs. The sequence derives from a woman aged 40 to 50 in good health and CMV-seronegative. This chain is built from TRBV18 and TRBJ2-5; TRBD2 could be the D gene, as 6 bases match. CDR3 reads: CASSPRRAVQETQYF. In nucleotides, the sequence is TGTGCCAGCTCACCACGGAGGGCCGTACAAGAGACCCAGTACTTC.